The clone carrying this T cell receptor (beta chain) was observed a handful of times. What it binds is unknown. The source of the sample is a study of T-cell reconstitution after alpha-beta-depleted transplantation in children. General observations from the study: In some patients, recipient T cells and intrathymic progenitors surviving conditioning explained high day-60 diversity. There were reportedly several hundred expanded graft clones from which alpha-beta T cells came about two months after transplant. The main origin of T-cell counts and diversity one year after transplant was newly produced T cells.

Unique molecular identifiers were used in preparing the TCRbeta library. A single record per CDR3 protein comes from TCRdb applying MiXCR to the PCR reads. The sample has about 300,000 distinct CDR3 sequences; approximately 7.3% are singletons. The V gene's germline CDR1 is SNHLY and CDR2 FYNNEI. The CDR3 consists of 14 residues. J was trimmed by 2 bases and V by 7 bases; bases with no gene match: 5. The sequences come from peripheral blood, collected 360 days after TCRalphabeta/CD19-depleted stem cell transplant. J is TRBJ2-5 and V is TRBV2, with 9 nucleotides matching TRBD2. The sequence was obtained from a female patient aged 2 to 10 who had a stem cell transplant for Fanconi anemia, so the T cells may come from the graft donor. For the CDR3, the DNA is TGTGCCAGCAAGCTAGCGGGACATCAAGAGACCCAGTACTTC. This translates into CASKLAGHQETQYF. The variable domain in full, completed from reference TRBV2 and TRBJ2-5, reads EPEVTQTPSHQVTQMGQEVILRCVPISNHLYFYWYRQILGQKVEFLVSFYNNEISEKSEIFDDQFSVERPDGSNFTLKIRSTKLEDSAMYFCASKLAGHQETQYFGPGTRLLVL.